One and the same sample provided the 15 T cell receptor beta chains below, sequenced in a study of metastatic and nonmetastatic thyroid tumors. Via MiXCR, TCRdb re-called the PCR reads. This sample has about 30,000 clones, with more than 20% found just once. Before thyroid surgery, none of the patients had received any treatment. Sample: blood. These receptors all come from a female donor with papillary thyroid cancer or a benign thyroid nodule (not recorded which). Some clones in this sample may be carry-over from other donors' samples.

This clone was counted a single time. This rearrangement joins TRBV28 to TRBJ1-2; tentative D call: TRBD1 (5 bases). The germline V and J ends were trimmed by 11 bases and 11 bases, with 18 bases remaining between them. The CDR3 sequence is 11 residues long. Germline CDR1 MDHEN, CDR2 SYDVKM. CDR3 in amino acids: CAGIRDSDYTF. The DNA of the CDR3 is TGTGCCGGCATCCGCGACAGCGATTACACCTTC.

As to this clone: This clone may be a read error of a much larger clone one base away. The sample holds other DNA sequences that translate to the same CDR3. The V call is TRBV19, the J call TRBJ2-5; D remains unclear. The germline V gene has CDR1 LNHDA and CDR2 SQIVND (reference sequence). Trimming took off 6 bases at V and 2 bases at J, with 19 bases between the two ends. CDR3 length equals 16 residues. This CDR3 reads CASRRTGQLKQETQYF. CDR3 bases: TGTGCCAGTAGGAGAACTGGGCAGTTAAAACAAGAGACCCAGTACTTC.

The V and J genes are TRBV13 and TRBJ2-6, with 8 nucleotides matching TRBD2. CDR3 length: 19 residues. Germline V CDR1 and CDR2: PRHDT, FYEKMQ (reference sequence). Losses at the gene ends were 5 bases for V and 0 bases for J; bases not matched to a gene: 12. As DNA, the CDR3 is TGTGCCAGCAGCCTTTTCCGCGGGAGGCCCGGCTCTGGGGCCAACGTCCTGACTTTC. Encoded protein: CASSLFRGRPGSGANVLTF.

The chain couples TRBV15 to TRBJ1-3; D possibly corresponds to TRBD1 (5 bases). V was trimmed by 0 bases and J by 10 bases, leaving 10 bases between them. The CDR3 runs 13 residues. Germline CDR1 LNHNV, CDR2 YYDKDF (reference sequence). CDR3 sequence reads: CATSRDSEGTIYF. The CDR3 coding sequence is TGTGCCACCAGCAGAGATTCGGAGGGGACCATATATTTT. Combining the CDR3 with reference TRBV15 and TRBJ1-3 gives the whole variable domain DAMVIQNPRYQVTQFGKPVTLSCSQTLNHNVMYWYQQKSSQAPKLLFHYYDKDFNNEADTPDNFQSRRPNTSFCFLDIRSPGLGDTAMYLCATSRDSEGTIYFGEGSWLTVV.

This clone is classed as medium-sized. J is TRBJ2-7 and V is TRBV5-1; D gene ambiguous. Trimming left V 4 bases short and J 4 bases short, with 6 bases between. Germline V gene sequence: CDR1 SGHRS, CDR2 YFSETQ. This CDR3 spans 11 amino acids. The CDR3 DNA reads as TGCGCCAGCAGCCAACAGTACGAGCAGTACTTC. Encoded protein: CASSQQYEQYF.

This clone was observed many times. The V gene is TRBV13, the J gene TRBJ2-4; tentative D call: TRBD2 (7 bases). Germline V gene lookup returns CDR1 PRHDT and CDR2 FYEKMQ (reference sequence). V shed 4 bases and J shed 9 bases, with 25 bases lying between them. The length of the CDR3 is 17 residues. The CDR3 here is CASSSQTRGGAGAIQYF. The CDR3, as DNA: TGTGCCAGCAGCTCGCAAACCCGAGGGGGGGCCGGGGCCATTCAGTACTTC.

The chain is built from TRBV11-2 and TRBJ2-1; 7 nucleotides line up with TRBD1. V shed 5 bases, J shed 10 bases, and the junction held 8 bases outside the gene matches. The CDR3 is 13 residues long. Germline-derived CDR1 and CDR2 are SGHAT and FQNNGV. The CDR3 sequence is CASSAGTVLEQFF. CDR3 sequence (DNA): TGTGCCAGCAGCGCAGGGACAGTACTGGAGCAGTTCTTC. The full variable domain, rest sourced from reference TRBV11-2 and TRBJ2-1, is EAGVAQSPRYKIIEKRQSVAFWCNPISGHATLYWYQQILGQGPKLLIQFQNNGVVDDSQLPKDRFSAERLKGVDSTLKIQPAKLEDSAVYLCASSAGTVLEQFFGPGTRLTVL.

This clone was seen a handful of times. V is TRBV28 and J is TRBJ1-2; D is unresolved. The CDR3 extends over 12 amino acids. Germline V gene data show CDR1 as MDHEN and CDR2 as SYDVKM. V was pared by 8 bases and J by 5 bases, with 12 bases between. The CDR3 spells CASGRSQYGYTF. The CDR3 region has the DNA TGTGCCAGCGGTAGGTCTCAGTATGGCTACACCTTC.

This clone was recorded many times. J is TRBJ1-1 and V is TRBV20-1; 7 nucleotides agree with TRBD1. Germline V gene data show CDR1 as DFQATT and CDR2 as SNEGSKA (reference sequence). The V gene end was trimmed by 5 bases and the J gene end by 4 bases; junction bases not matched to a gene: 10. The CDR3 is 14 residues long. CDR3 in amino acids: CSAYPRTGSTEAFF. The CDR3 bases are TGCAGTGCTTACCCCCGGACAGGTAGCACTGAAGCTTTCTTT.

This clone appeared a few times. V gene TRBV2 combines with J gene TRBJ1-2; D is possibly TRBD1 (6 bases). The germline V and J ends were trimmed by 3 bases and 8 bases, with 13 bases remaining between them. CDR3 length: 13 amino acids. The V gene's germline CDR1 is SNHLY and CDR2 FYNNEI. The CDR3 DNA follows: TGTGCCAGCAGTGAGGGACATGGGGGAGGCTACACCTTC. Protein sequence: CASSEGHGGGYTF.

This clone was seen at least ten times. The chain links TRBV6-2 or TRBV6-3 to TRBJ1-1, with no clear D. V gave up 6 bases and J gave up 2 bases, with 4 bases separating them. CDR1 MNHEY and CDR2 SVGEGT come from the germline V gene. The CDR3 has 11 amino acids. The DNA of the CDR3 is TGTGCCAGCAGCAGAAACACTGAAGCTTTCTTT. Amino acid sequence: CASSRNTEAFF.

This clone was observed many times. The gene calls are TRBV10-2 and TRBJ2-6; D is tentatively TRBD1 or TRBD2 (6 bases each). The CDR3 spans 15 residues. The germline gives CDR1 WSHSY, CDR2 SAAADI. Trimming stripped 4 bases from V and 4 bases from J, with 11 bases between. As DNA, the CDR3 is TGCGCCAGCAGTGTTACGGGGGCCGGGGCCAACGTCCTGACTTTC. Translation: CASSVTGAGANVLTF.

This clone was recorded at least ten times. V and J are TRBV2 and TRBJ2-7, with 10 bases that match TRBD1. CDR3 length equals 14 residues. V shed 10 bases and J 2 bases; nucleotides not matched to a gene: 8. Germline V lookup: CDR1 SNHLY, CDR2 FYNNEI. CDR3: CATQRDRGTYEQYF. As DNA, the CDR3 is TGTGCCACCCAACGGGACAGGGGAACCTACGAGCAGTACTTC.

This clone came up many times. The rearrangement links TRBV9 to TRBJ1-2; 12 bases agree with TRBD1. The CDR3 contains 15 residues. The trim removed 4 bases at V and 6 bases at J, leaving 7 bases unmatched. Per the germline V gene, CDR1 is SGDLS and CDR2 is YYNGEE. CDR3 DNA sequence: TGTGCCAGCAGCCTAGGGACAGGGGGCATGGATGGCTACACCTTC. Translated: CASSLGTGGMDGYTF.

This clone was observed at least ten times. V is TRBV5-4 and J is TRBJ2-7; 9 nucleotides match TRBD1. CDR3 length equals 14 residues. The J segment lost 4 bases and the V segment lost 4 bases, leaving 6 bases of the junction unmatched. Germline CDR1 reads SGHNT; CDR2 reads YYREEE (reference sequence). CDR3 sequence reads: CASSPGTGKYEQYF. CDR3 nucleotides: TGTGCCAGCAGCCCCGGGACAGGGAAGTACGAGCAGTACTTC.